The 27 T cell receptor beta chains below were found in one sample sequenced in a study of patients and donors after allogeneic stem cell transplantation. Each CDR3 protein gets one entry after TCRdb re-called the RT-PCR reads with MiXCR. The sample has approximately 150,000 distinct CDR3 sequences; approximately 28% are singletons. Sequenced: blood, either unsorted or a sorted T cell fraction (not recorded which). These receptors were taken from a human donor who was either an allogeneic HSCT recipient or a stem cell or donor lymphocyte infusion donor (not recorded which). It is not recorded whose cells these are; they may come from a transplant donor.

In its sample, this clonotype was seen many times. This chain uses TRBV20-1 with TRBJ2-1; D is uncertain. Germline loops: CDR1 DFQATT, CDR2 SNEGSKA (reference sequence). This CDR3 is built from 13 residues. With 3 bases removed from V and 8 bases from J, the gap between germline ends came to 14 bases. This CDR3 reads CSARDLLRDEQFF. The CDR3, as DNA: TGCAGTGCTAGGGACCTCCTTCGGGATGAGCAGTTCTTC.

This clonotype occurred a few times. The chain is built from TRBV27 and TRBJ1-2; D uncertain. This CDR3 spans 17 amino acids. Germline values: CDR1 MNHEY, CDR2 SMNVEV (reference sequence). V shed 8 bases and J shed 1 base, with 23 bases lying between them. Written as DNA, the CDR3 is TGTGCCAGCCATCCCTCCGGGCGGTACGCGGTTAACTATGGCTACACCTTC. It encodes CASHPSGRYAVNYGYTF.

The table lists this clonotype with a few counts. CDR3 in amino acids: CASSHPGANNEQFF. The CDR3 nucleotides are TGCGCCAGCAGCCACCCCGGGGCCAACAATGAGCAGTTCTTC. This chain connects TRBV4-1 to TRBJ2-1; D tentatively reads TRBD1 or TRBD2 (5 bases each). Deletions cut 3 bases from V and 5 bases from J, with 11 bases between. Germline CDR1 MGHRA, CDR2 YSYEKL. The CDR3 totals 14 residues.

The chain uses TRBV29-1 and TRBJ1-2; 8 bases are a match to TRBD1. The length of the CDR3 is 12 residues. J gave up 8 bases and V 2 bases, and 4 bases lay outside the gene matches. Germline CDR1 reads SQVTM; CDR2 reads ANQGSEA. CDR3 DNA: TGCAGCGTTGAAATAGGGGACAGGGGCTACACCTTC. The encoded protein is CSVEIGDRGYTF.

The genes are TRBV15 and TRBJ1-3; no firm D call. The CDR3 contains 15 residues. The germline V and J ends were trimmed by 0 bases and 2 bases, with 8 bases remaining between them. Germline V lookup: CDR1 LNHNV, CDR2 YYDKDF (reference sequence). Here the CDR3 DNA reads TGTGCCACCAGCAGAGATTGGGTCGCTGGAAACACCATATATTTT. Protein: CATSRDWVAGNTIYF.

V gene TRBV25-1 combines with J gene TRBJ1-2; D possibly corresponds to TRBD1 (6 bases). From germline, CDR1 is MGHDK and CDR2 SYGVNS. V dropped 0 bases and J dropped 2 bases, with 16 bases sitting between them. This CDR3 region has 17 residues. The DNA for the CDR3 is TGTGCCAGCAGTGAATATAACTCCCCAACAGGGAACTATGGCTACACCTTC. It encodes CASSEYNSPTGNYGYTF.

The V call is TRBV11-3, the J call TRBJ1-2; TRBD1 aligns across 7 bases. The trim removed 4 bases at V and 3 bases at J, leaving 5 bases unmatched. The CDR3 has 14 amino acids. Germline values: CDR1 SGHNT, CDR2 YENEEA. The CDR3 loop is CASSWDSRDYGYTF. The CDR3 DNA follows: TGTGCCAGCAGCTGGGACAGCCGGGACTATGGCTACACCTTC. The whole variable domain, filled in from reference TRBV11-3 and TRBJ1-2, reads EAGVVQSPRYKIIEKKQPVAFWCNPISGHNTLYWYLQNLGQGPELLIRYENEEAVDDSQLPKDRFSAERLKGVDSTLKIQPAELGDSAVYLCASSWDSRDYGYTFGSGTRLTVV.

Only a few counts were recorded for this clonotype. This chain links TRBV12-3 or TRBV12-4 with TRBJ1-1; a weak D match, TRBD1 (5 bases). Trimming took 5 bases from V and 8 from J, leaving 12 bases between them. The CDR3 loop spans 12 amino acids. CDR3 in amino acids: CASSVNWGEAFF. The CDR3 DNA reads TGTGCCAGCAGTGTAAATTGGGGGGAAGCTTTCTTT.

This chain joins TRBV6-5 and TRBJ2-3, with D possibly matching TRBD2 (5 bases). The CDR3 runs 16 residues. Trimming removed 0 bases at V and 2 bases at J, with 12 bases between. Germline V gene sequence: CDR1 MNHEY, CDR2 SVGAGI. The DNA for the CDR3 is TGTGCCAGCAGTTACTCAGGGCTAGCTTTCACAGATACGCAGTATTTT. Translated, it gives CASSYSGLAFTDTQYF.

This chain links TRBV9 with TRBJ2-2, with a possible D match to TRBD1 (5 bases). The germline V gene has CDR1 SGDLS and CDR2 YYNGEE. The V gene lost 0 bases and the J gene lost 4 bases, with 10 bases spanning the gap. There are 15 residues in the CDR3. CDR3 region: CASSVGNRPTGELFF. The CDR3 DNA sequence: TGTGCCAGCAGCGTAGGGAACAGGCCCACCGGGGAGCTGTTTTTT.

Written as DNA, the CDR3 is TGCAGCGCGTTCACTAGCGGGATTTACGAGCAGTACTTC. As protein: CSAFTSGIYEQYF. This chain uses TRBV29-1 with TRBJ2-7, with TRBD2 matching over 10 bases. J lost 4 bases, V lost 7 bases, and 7 bases had no gene match. The germline CDR1 and CDR2 sequences are SQVTM and ANQGSEA. This CDR3 spans 13 amino acids.

The gene calls are TRBV5-1 and TRBJ2-1; 7 bases agree with TRBD1. The junction had 8 bases not matched to a gene; V was cut back by 4 bases and J by 1 base. Germline lookup yields CDR1 SGHRS and CDR2 YFSETQ. CDR3 length: 16 residues. The CDR3: CASSLGQVQSYNEQFF. CDR3 DNA: TGCGCCAGCAGCCTCGGACAGGTACAATCCTACAATGAGCAGTTCTTC.

There are a few counts of this clonotype. This chain joins TRBV5-1 and TRBJ2-1; 9 bases fit TRBD2. Trimming cost V 2 bases and J 8 bases; bases outside gene matches: 5. The CDR3 totals 14 residues. Germline CDR1 and CDR2: SGHRS and YFSETQ. The CDR3 sequence is CASSFSGSGYEQFF. The CDR3 DNA reads TGCGCCAGCAGCTTTAGCGGGAGTGGGTATGAGCAGTTCTTC.

This clonotype was detected a few times. V is TRBV10-1 and J is TRBJ2-5; the D is unclear. V lost 6 bases, J lost 2 bases, and 10 bases lay in between. Germline V gene sequence: CDR1 WNHNN, CDR2 SYGVQD (reference sequence). The CDR3 totals 13 residues. CDR3 sequence reads: CASSPVSQETQYF. CDR3 nucleotides: TGCGCCAGCAGCCCCGTTAGTCAAGAGACCCAGTACTTC.

In its sample, this clonotype was seen many times. The chain joins TRBV25-1 to TRBJ2-1, with D maybe TRBD2 (5 bases). V was trimmed by 1 base and J by 5 bases, leaving 12 bases between them. This CDR3 has 15 residues. CDR1 and CDR2 from the germline V gene are MGHDK and SYGVNS. DNA for the CDR3: TGTGCCAGCAGTGAATCCAGGACTCGACACAATGAGCAGTTCTTC. Translated, it gives CASSESRTRHNEQFF. The full variable domain, completed using reference TRBV25-1 and TRBJ2-1, is EADIYQTPRYLVIGTGKKITLECSQTMGHDKMYWYQQDPGMELHLIHYSYGVNSTEKGDLSSESTVSRIRTEHFPLTLESARPSHTSQYLCASSESRTRHNEQFFGPGTRLTVL.

This clonotype came up a few times. The chain joins TRBV27 to TRBJ1-5; no reliable D call. There are 16 residues in the CDR3. Trimming took 5 bases from V and 4 from J, leaving 18 bases between them. Germline CDR1 MNHEY, CDR2 SMNVEV (reference sequence). The CDR3 bases are TGTGCCAGCAGTCTCATCGGGCCCAGTACGAATCAGCCCCAGCATTTT. As protein: CASSLIGPSTNQPQHF.

This clonotype was observed a handful of times. A junction boundary mismatches the germline segment, possibly from a read error. The V and J genes are TRBV7-2 and TRBJ2-1; D ambiguous. Germline loops: CDR1 SGHTA, CDR2 FQGNSA. The CDR3 extends over 16 amino acids. In DNA, the CDR3 is TGTGCCAGCCGCTTAGTGGCCAGTGCTTCCTACAATGAGCAGTTCTTC. Translating gives CASRLVASASYNEQFF.

This clonotype was picked up a small number of times. The chain carries TRBV4-3 and TRBJ1-2, with D maybe TRBD1 (6 bases). Trimming took 2 bases from V and 1 from J, leaving 17 bases between them. In germline, CDR1 is LGHNA, CDR2 YSLEER. The CDR3 is 17 amino acids. The DNA of the CDR3 is TGCGCCAGCAGCCAACGAGGACAGCAAGGTTATAACTATGGCTACACCTTC. It is translated as CASSQRGQQGYNYGYTF.

The J gene is TRBJ2-1, the V gene TRBV3-1; 12 bases match TRBD2. V lost 4 bases and J lost 11; bases outside the gene matches: 3. The CDR3 spans 13 residues. CDR1 and CDR2 (germline): LGHDT, YNNKEL (reference sequence). CDR3 DNA: TGTGCCAGCAGCCTAAGGACTAGCGGGAAGCAGTTCTTC. Protein product: CASSLRTSGKQFF.

This clonotype came up a few times. V gene TRBV10-3 combines with J gene TRBJ1-2; D not resolved. There are 13 residues in the CDR3. CDR1 is ENHRY and CDR2 is SYGVKD in the germline V gene. V was clipped by 4 bases and J by 4 bases, with 10 bases between them. CDR3 amino acids: CAISGDQIYGYTF. The DNA for the CDR3 is TGTGCCATCAGTGGGGATCAGATCTATGGCTACACCTTC.

The chain carries TRBV5-6 and TRBJ2-2; tentative D call: TRBD2 (5 bases). The CDR3 length is 15 residues. Germline CDR1 is SGHDT and CDR2 is YYEEEE. The germline V and J ends were trimmed by 3 bases and 7 bases, with 16 bases remaining between them. CDR3: CASSSRLADFGELFF. In DNA form, the CDR3 reads TGTGCCAGCAGCTCCCGGCTAGCCGACTTCGGGGAGCTGTTTTTT.

This clonotype was recorded a few times. The rearrangement uses TRBV6-5 and TRBJ2-1; 7 nucleotides align to TRBD2. The CDR3 consists of 13 residues. Germline loops: CDR1 MNHEY, CDR2 SVGAGI. V shed 8 bases and J 7 bases; nucleotides not matched to a gene: 8. Here the CDR3 DNA reads TGTGCCAGCCAACGACTAGCAGTAAATGAGCAGTTCTTC. Translated, it gives CASQRLAVNEQFF.

For the CDR3, the DNA is TGCAGTGCGAGGGGACAGGGAGGCGGCACAGATACGCAGTATTTT. Its translation: CSARGQGGGTDTQYF. The genes are TRBV20-1 and TRBJ2-3; 9 bases align to TRBD1. CDR3 size: 15 residues. V trimming: 6 bases; J trimming: 1 base; junction bases outside the gene matches: 8. CDR1 is DFQATT, CDR2 SNEGSKA, per germline (reference sequence).

This clonotype appeared a few times. CDR3 residues: CASSLDGGTSYEQYF. The CDR3, as DNA: TGTGCCAGCAGTCTCGATGGGGGGACCTCCTACGAGCAGTACTTC. The chain recombines TRBV9 with TRBJ2-7; D perhaps matches TRBD2 (6 bases). Germline V lookup: CDR1 SGDLS, CDR2 YYNGEE. The CDR3 runs to 15 residues. Trimming cost V 5 bases and J 0 bases, with 15 bases left between them.

The chain links TRBV29-1 to TRBJ2-7; D is uncertain. The germline V gene encodes CDR1 SQVTM and CDR2 ANQGSEA. The V end lost 5 bases, the J end lost 7 bases, and 15 bases lay between the germline ends. The CDR3 spans 12 residues. CDR3 region: CSVQTPVGEQYF. In DNA form, the CDR3 reads TGCAGCGTTCAAACCCCGGTTGGGGAGCAGTACTTC.

This clonotype was detected only a few times. The chain couples TRBV9 to TRBJ2-1, with TRBD2 matching over 7 bases. The V segment lost 3 bases and the J segment 3 bases; nucleotides outside the gene matches: 6. CDR1 is SGDLS and CDR2 is YYNGEE in the germline V gene. The CDR3 spans 15 residues. The CDR3 spells CASSGDGTIYNEQFF. Written as DNA, the CDR3 is TGTGCCAGCAGCGGCGACGGGACTATCTACAATGAGCAGTTCTTC.

The J gene is TRBJ2-7, the V gene TRBV4-1; a possible D gene is TRBD1 (6 bases). The CDR3 runs 15 residues. Germline assignment: CDR1 MGHRA and CDR2 YSYEKL. V lost 2 bases and J lost 3, with 14 bases in between. CDR3 in amino acids: CASSQIPGQNYEQYF. The DNA for the CDR3 is TGCGCCAGCAGCCAAATCCCGGGACAAAACTACGAGCAGTACTTC.